This T cell receptor beta chain was obtained from a study of T-cell reconstitution after alpha-beta-depleted transplantation in children. Study observations and caveats: Some patients' high day-60 TCRbeta diversity was traced to surviving recipient T cells and thymic progenitors. Newly made T cells mostly supplied T-cell counts and diversity one year after transplant. About two months after transplant, alpha-beta T cells reportedly came from several hundred expanded graft clones.

This clonotype was detected many times. Its cognate antigen is unknown. Construction of the TCRbeta library involved unique molecular identifiers. A single record per CDR3 protein comes from TCRdb applying MiXCR to the PCR reads. The table includes fewer than 700,000 distinct CDR3 sequences, over 10% detected once. This CDR3 has 18 amino acids. After removal of 5 bases from V and 4 bases from J, the junction contained 13 bases not matched to a gene. The sequencing here drew on PBMCs, mostly from graft donor cells, taken 360 days after TCRalphabeta/CD19-depleted stem cell transplant. The chain is built from TRBV12-3 or TRBV12-4 and TRBJ2-1; 11 nucleotides line up with TRBD2. The source is a male patient between 5 and 17 years old who had a stem cell transplant for acute myeloid leukemia, so the T cells may come from the graft donor. The DNA for the CDR3 is TGTGCCAGCAGTCCCACTAGCGGGAGTACTTTATGGTACAATGAGCAGTTCTTC. It codes for CASSPTSGSTLWYNEQFF.